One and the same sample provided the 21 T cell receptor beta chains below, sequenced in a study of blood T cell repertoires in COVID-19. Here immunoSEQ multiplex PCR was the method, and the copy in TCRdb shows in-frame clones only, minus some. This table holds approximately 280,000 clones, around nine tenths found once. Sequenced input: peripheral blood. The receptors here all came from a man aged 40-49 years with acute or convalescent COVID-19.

DNA for the CDR3: TGTGCCAGTAAGCGGGGGCTATCCTACAATGAGCAGTTCTTC. Its protein is CASKRGLSYNEQFF. The J gene is TRBJ2-1, the V gene TRBV19; 8 bases map to TRBD2. Germline V gene lookup returns CDR1 LNHDA and CDR2 SQIVND (reference sequence). Trimming cost V 7 bases and J 1 base; bases outside gene matches: 3. This CDR3 is built from 14 residues.

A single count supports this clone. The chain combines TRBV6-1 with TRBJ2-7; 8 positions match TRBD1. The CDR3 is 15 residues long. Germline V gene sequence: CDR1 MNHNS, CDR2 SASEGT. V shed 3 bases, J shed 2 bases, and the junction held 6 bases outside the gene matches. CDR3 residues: CASSDTRQGTYEQYF. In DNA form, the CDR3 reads TGTGCCAGCAGTGATACGAGACAGGGGACCTACGAGCAGTACTTC.

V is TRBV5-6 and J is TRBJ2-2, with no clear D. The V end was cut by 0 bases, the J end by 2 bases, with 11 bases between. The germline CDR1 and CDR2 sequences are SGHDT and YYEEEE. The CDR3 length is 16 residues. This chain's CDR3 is CASSLVSNRNTGELFF. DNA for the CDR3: TGTGCCAGCAGCTTGGTCTCAAACAGAAACACCGGGGAGCTGTTTTTT. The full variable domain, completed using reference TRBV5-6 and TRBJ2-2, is DAGVTQSPTHLIKTRGQQVTLRCSPKSGHDTVSWYQQALGQGPQFIFQYYEEEERQRGNFPDRFSGHQFPNYSSELNVNALLLGDSALYLCASSLVSNRNTGELFFGEGSRLTVL.

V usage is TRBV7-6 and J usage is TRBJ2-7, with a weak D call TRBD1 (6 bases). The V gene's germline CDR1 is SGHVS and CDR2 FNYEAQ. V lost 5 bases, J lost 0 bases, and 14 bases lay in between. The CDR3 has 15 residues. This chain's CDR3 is CASSRTVPSSYEQYF. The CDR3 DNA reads TGTGCCAGCAGCCGGACAGTCCCCAGCTCCTACGAGCAGTACTTC.

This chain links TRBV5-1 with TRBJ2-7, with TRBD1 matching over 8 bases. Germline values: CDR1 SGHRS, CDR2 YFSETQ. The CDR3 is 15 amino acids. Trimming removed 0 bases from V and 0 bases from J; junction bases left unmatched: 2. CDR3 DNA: TGCGCCAGCAGCTTGGTCGGGACAGGCTCCTACGAGCAGTACTTC. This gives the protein CASSLVGTGSYEQYF.

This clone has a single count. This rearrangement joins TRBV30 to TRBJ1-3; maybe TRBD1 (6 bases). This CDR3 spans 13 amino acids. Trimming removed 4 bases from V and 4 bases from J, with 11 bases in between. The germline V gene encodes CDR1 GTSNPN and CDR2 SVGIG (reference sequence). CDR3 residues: CAWNREEGNTIYF. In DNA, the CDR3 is TGTGCCTGGAACAGGGAAGAGGGAAACACCATATATTTT. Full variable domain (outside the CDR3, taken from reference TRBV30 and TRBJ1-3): SQTIHQWPATLVQPVGSPLSLECTVEGTSNPNLYWYRQAAGRGLQLLFYSVGIGQISSEVPQNLSASRPQDRQFILSSKKLLLSDSGFYLCAWNREEGNTIYFGEGSWLTVV.

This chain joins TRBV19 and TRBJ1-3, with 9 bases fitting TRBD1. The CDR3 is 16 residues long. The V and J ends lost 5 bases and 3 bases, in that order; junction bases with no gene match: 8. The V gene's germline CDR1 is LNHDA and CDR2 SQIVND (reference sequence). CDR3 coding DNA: TGTGCCAGTAGTCCCTACCGACAGGGGGATGGAAACACCATATATTTT. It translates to CASSPYRQGDGNTIYF.

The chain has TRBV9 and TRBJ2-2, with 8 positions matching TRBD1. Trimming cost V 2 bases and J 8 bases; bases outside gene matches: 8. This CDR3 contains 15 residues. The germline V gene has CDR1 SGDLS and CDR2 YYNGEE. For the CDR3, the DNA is TGTGCCAGCAGCGTCCGGTCGACAGGGGAGGGGGAGCTGTTTTTT. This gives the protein CASSVRSTGEGELFF.

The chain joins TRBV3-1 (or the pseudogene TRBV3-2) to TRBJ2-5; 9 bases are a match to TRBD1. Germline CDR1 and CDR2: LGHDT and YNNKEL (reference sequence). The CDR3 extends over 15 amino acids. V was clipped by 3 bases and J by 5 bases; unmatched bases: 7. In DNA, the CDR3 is TGTGCCAGCAGCCAGACCGGGACAGGGACGGAGACCCAGTACTTC. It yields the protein CASSQTGTGTETQYF.

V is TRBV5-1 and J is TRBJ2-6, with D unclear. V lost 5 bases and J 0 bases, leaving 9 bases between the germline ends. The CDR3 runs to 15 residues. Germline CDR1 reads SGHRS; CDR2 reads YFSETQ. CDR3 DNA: TGCGCCAGCAGTATTGCAGGCTCTGGGGCCAACGTCCTGACTTTC. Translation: CASSIAGSGANVLTF.

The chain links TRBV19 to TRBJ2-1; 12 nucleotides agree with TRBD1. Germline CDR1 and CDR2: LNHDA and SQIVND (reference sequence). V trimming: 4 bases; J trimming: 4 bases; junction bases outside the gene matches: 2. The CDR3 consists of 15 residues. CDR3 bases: TGTGCCAGTAGTAGGGGACAGGGGGCGTACAATGAGCAGTTCTTC. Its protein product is CASSRGQGAYNEQFF. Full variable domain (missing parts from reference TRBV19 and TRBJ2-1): DGGITQSPKYLFRKEGQNVTLSCEQNLNHDAMYWYRQDPGQGLRLIYYSQIVNDFQKGDIAEGYSVSREKKESFPLTVTSAQKNPTAFYLCASSRGQGAYNEQFFGPGTRLTVL.

The CDR3 DNA is TGTGCCTGGGGGGGACAGGTTGACTCTGGAAACACCATATATTTT. It codes for CAWGGQVDSGNTIYF. V gene TRBV30 combines with J gene TRBJ1-3, with 8 bases identical to TRBD1. The CDR3 has 15 amino acids. CDR1 and CDR2 from the germline V gene are GTSNPN and SVGIG (reference sequence). V was pared by 5 bases and J by 0 bases, with 6 bases of the junction left unmatched.

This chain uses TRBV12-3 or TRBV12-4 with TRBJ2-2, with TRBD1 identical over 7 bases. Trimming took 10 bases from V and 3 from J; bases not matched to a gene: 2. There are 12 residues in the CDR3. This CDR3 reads CATQGDTGELFF. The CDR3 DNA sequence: TGTGCCACCCAGGGGGACACCGGGGAGCTGTTTTTT.

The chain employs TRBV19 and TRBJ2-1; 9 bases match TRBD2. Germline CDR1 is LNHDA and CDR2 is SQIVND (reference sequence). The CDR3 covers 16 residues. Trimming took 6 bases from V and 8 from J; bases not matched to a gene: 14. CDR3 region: CASSPNALAGWDEQFF. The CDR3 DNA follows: TGTGCCAGTAGCCCCAACGCCCTAGCGGGGTGGGATGAGCAGTTCTTC. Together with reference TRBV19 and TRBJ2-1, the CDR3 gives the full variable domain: DGGITQSPKYLFRKEGQNVTLSCEQNLNHDAMYWYRQDPGQGLRLIYYSQIVNDFQKGDIAEGYSVSREKKESFPLTVTSAQKNPTAFYLCASSPNALAGWDEQFFGPGTRLTVL.

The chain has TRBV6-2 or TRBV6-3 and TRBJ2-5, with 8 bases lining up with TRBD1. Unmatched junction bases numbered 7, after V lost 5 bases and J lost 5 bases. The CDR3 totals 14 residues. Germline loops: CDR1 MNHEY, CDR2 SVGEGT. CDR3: CASSGTGLRETQYF. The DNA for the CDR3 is TGTGCCAGCAGTGGGACAGGCCTGAGGGAGACCCAGTACTTC.

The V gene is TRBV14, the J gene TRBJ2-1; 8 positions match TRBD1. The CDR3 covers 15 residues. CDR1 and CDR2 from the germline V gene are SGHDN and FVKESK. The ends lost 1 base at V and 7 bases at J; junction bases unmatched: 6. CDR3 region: CASSQVQGAFNEQFF. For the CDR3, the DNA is TGTGCCAGCAGCCAAGTGCAGGGGGCCTTTAATGAGCAGTTCTTC. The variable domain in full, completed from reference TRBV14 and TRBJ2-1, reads EAGVTQFPSHSVIEKGQTVTLRCDPISGHDNLYWYRRVMGKEIKFLLHFVKESKQDESGMPNNRFLAERTGGTYSTLKVQPAELEDSGVYFCASSQVQGAFNEQFFGPGTRLTVL.

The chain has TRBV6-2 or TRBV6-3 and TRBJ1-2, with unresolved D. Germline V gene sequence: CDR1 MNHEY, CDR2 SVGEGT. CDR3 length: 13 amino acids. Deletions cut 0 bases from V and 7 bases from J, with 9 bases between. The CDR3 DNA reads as TGTGCCAGCAGTTACTCGACTCCAATTGGCTACACCTTC. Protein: CASSYSTPIGYTF.

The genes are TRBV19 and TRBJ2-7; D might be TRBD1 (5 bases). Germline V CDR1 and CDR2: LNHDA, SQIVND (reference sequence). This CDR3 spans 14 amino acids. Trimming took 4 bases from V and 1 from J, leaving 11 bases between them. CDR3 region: CASSTRTKSYEQYF. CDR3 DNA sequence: TGTGCCAGTAGTACCCGGACAAAGTCCTACGAGCAGTACTTC. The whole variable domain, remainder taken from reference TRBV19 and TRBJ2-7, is DGGITQSPKYLFRKEGQNVTLSCEQNLNHDAMYWYRQDPGQGLRLIYYSQIVNDFQKGDIAEGYSVSREKKESFPLTVTSAQKNPTAFYLCASSTRTKSYEQYFGPGTRLTVT.

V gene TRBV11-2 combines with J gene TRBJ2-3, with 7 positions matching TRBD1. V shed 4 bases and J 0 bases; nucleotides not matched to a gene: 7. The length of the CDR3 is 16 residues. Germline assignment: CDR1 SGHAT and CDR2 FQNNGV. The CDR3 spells CASSSTTGFSTDTQYF. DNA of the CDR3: TGTGCCAGCAGCTCCACGACAGGGTTCAGCACAGATACGCAGTATTTT.

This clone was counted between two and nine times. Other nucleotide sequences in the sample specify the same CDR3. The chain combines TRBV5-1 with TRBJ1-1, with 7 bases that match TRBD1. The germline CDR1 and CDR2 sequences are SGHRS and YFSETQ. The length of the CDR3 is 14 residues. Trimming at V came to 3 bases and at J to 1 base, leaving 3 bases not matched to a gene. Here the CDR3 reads CASSSQGGNTEAFF. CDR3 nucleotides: TGCGCCAGCAGCTCTCAGGGGGGGAACACTGAAGCTTTCTTT.

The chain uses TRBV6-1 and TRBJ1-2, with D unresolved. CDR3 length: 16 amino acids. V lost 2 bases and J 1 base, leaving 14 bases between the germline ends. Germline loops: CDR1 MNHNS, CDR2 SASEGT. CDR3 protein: CASSERGVPFNYGYTF. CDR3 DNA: TGTGCCAGCAGTGAAAGAGGAGTCCCCTTTAACTATGGCTACACCTTC.